Listed below are T cell receptor beta chains from one sample, sequenced in a study of blood T cell repertoires in COVID-19. Repertoires were generated with immunoSEQ multiplex PCR, while TCRdb's copy carries only in-frame clones and drops some. The top ten clones hold 1.7% of a sample with 350,000 to 400,000 clones, about 90% of them seen once. Material: PBMCs or T cells enriched from blood (not recorded which). The receptors shown here come from a woman aged 30 to 39 who had recovered from COVID-19. Each CDR3 is given with its conserved first and last residue. Each record gives: V gene, J gene, CDR3 protein.

TRBV5-4	TRBJ1-2	CASSLAEVTDYGYTF
TRBV7-9	TRBJ2-3	CASSPGQGAIDTQYF
TRBV7-8	TRBJ1-2	CASSLESLGGNYYGYTF
TRBV18	TRBJ2-2	CASSPDPGGTGELFF
TRBV10-2	TRBJ2-7	CASSEPRYEQYF
TRBV3-1/TRBV3-2	TRBJ2-1	CASSQNLPGLGGSNEQFF
TRBV11-2	TRBJ2-5	CASSFSGRSQETQYF
TRBV19	TRBJ1-5	CASSIVALDRQINQPQHF
TRBV10-2	TRBJ2-3	CASSESRGLAGDKSTDTQYF
TRBV2	TRBJ2-1	CASSRPRDSLRKQFF